Sequencing of this T cell receptor beta chain was carried out in a study of OX40 agonist ivuxolimab in advanced cancers. CDR3 size: 14 residues. With 2 bases clipped from V and 3 bases from J, the junction kept 3 bases outside the gene matches. Germline CDR1 reads MDHEN; CDR2 reads SYDVKM. Libraries were prepared by immunoSEQ multiplex PCR; TCRdb keeps only in-frame clonotypes and omits some of them. The sample shows more than 45,000 clones, roughly 85% of them seen only once. The receptor comes from an adult with an advanced solid tumor such as melanoma, head and neck, liver or kidney cancer. The chain recombines TRBV28 with TRBJ2-7; 8 bases align to TRBD2. Sequencing used CD4+ or CD8+ T cells sorted from blood, obtained in a trial of the OX40 agonist ivuxolimab. The CDR3 reads CASSLAGGDYEQYF. The CDR3 DNA is TGTGCCAGCAGTTTAGCGGGAGGTGACTACGAGCAGTACTTC.